The T cell receptor beta chain under discussion was sequenced for a study of CD8 T cells in ankylosing spondylitis. Study-wide findings and caveats: Disease-linked clones, CD8+, were relatively rare in peripheral blood. There was a TCR beta motif, made of fewer than 10 highly homologous variants, that appeared characteristic of ankylosing spondylitis blood.

As regards this clonotype: Antigen: not known.

CDR3 length: 13 residues. Germline CDR1 and CDR2: SGDLS and YYNGEE. V gave up 0 bases and J gave up 7 bases, with 10 bases separating them. MiXCR, applied by TCRdb to the 5' RACE reads, yields one record per CDR3 protein. The sample holds roughly 100,000 distinct CDR3 sequences, about 25% seen once. The gene calls are TRBV9 and TRBJ1-2, with D hard to call. The source material was synovial fluid, either unsorted or a sorted T cell fraction (not recorded which). The receptor was isolated from a male donor with ankylosing spondylitis. CDR3 sequence (DNA): TGTGCCAGCAGCGTAGGGGCAGGAGTTGGCTACACCTTC. Translated: CASSVGAGVGYTF.